The clone carrying this T cell receptor beta chain was seen a handful of times. The antigen is unknown. This specimen belongs to a study of cytomegalovirus exposure and HLA in healthy donors. Overall study findings and caveats: A prior analysis recorded that most TCR beta V segments were productive about 87% or about 30% of the time. The authors later found HLA-associated TCR beta chains more clonally expanded than equally common others.

Amplification used 60 Vbeta primers and 13 Jbeta primers. Assay: immunoSEQ multiplex PCR; the TCRdb copy retains only in-frame clones and omits some. The profile covers 140,000 to 150,000 clones, with over 60% appearing a single time and over 2% taken by the ten largest. The CDR3 is 17 residues long. Germline V gene sequence: CDR1 MDHEN, CDR2 SYDVKM. J was trimmed by 6 bases and V by 11 bases; bases with no gene match: 19. This clonotype was sampled from a man aged 35 to 55 in good health and CMV-seronegative. The sample comprised PBMCs. This rearrangement joins TRBV28 to TRBJ2-1; 10 positions agree with TRBD2. CDR3: CASIAGGKYWGGNEQFF. CDR3 bases: TGTGCCTCTATAGCGGGAGGAAAATATTGGGGTGGCAATGAGCAGTTCTTC.